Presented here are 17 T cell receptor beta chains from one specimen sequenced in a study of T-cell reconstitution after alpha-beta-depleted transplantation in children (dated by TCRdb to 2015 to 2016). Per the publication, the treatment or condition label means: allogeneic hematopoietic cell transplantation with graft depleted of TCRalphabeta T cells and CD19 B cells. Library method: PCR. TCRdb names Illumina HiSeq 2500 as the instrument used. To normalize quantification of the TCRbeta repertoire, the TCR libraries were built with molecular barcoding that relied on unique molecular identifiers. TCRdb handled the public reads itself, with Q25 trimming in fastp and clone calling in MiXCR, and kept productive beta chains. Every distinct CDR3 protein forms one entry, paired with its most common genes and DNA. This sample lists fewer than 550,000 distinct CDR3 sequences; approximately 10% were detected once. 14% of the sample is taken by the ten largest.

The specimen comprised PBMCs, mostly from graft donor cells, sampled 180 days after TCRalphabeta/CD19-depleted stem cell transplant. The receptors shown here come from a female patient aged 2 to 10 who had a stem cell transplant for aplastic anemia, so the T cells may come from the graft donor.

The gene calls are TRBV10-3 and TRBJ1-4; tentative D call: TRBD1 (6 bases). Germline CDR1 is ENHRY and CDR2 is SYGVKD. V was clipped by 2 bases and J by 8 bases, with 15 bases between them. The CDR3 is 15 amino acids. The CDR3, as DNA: TGTGCCATCAGTGAGGAACAGGGTCTTTCCGAAAAACTGTTTTTT. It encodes CAISEEQGLSEKLFF.

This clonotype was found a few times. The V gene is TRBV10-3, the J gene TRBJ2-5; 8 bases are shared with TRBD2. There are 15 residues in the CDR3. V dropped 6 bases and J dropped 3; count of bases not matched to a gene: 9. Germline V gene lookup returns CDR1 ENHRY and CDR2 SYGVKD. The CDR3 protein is CAISRGLAVKETQYF. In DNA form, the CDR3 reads TGTGCCATCAGCCGAGGACTAGCTGTAAAAGAGACCCAGTACTTC.

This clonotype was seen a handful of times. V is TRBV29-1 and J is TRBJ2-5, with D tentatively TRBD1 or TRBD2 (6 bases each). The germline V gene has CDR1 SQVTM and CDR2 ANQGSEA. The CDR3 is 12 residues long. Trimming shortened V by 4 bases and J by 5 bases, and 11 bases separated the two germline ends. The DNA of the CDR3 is TGCAGCGTTGGGGGGGCGTCGGAGACCCAGTACTTC. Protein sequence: CSVGGASETQYF.

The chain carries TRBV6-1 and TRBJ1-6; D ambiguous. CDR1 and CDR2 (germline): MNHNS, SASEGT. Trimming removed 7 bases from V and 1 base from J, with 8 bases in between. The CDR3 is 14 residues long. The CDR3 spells CASTRTSYNSPLHF. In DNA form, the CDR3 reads TGTGCCAGCACCAGGACGTCCTATAATTCACCCCTCCACTTT.

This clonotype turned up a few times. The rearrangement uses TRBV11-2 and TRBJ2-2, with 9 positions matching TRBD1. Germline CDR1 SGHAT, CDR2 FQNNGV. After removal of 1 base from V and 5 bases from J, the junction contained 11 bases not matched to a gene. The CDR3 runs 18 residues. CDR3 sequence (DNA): TGTGCCAGCAGCTTAGGAAGATCCGGGACAGGGAGTACCGGGGAGCTGTTTTTT. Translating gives CASSLGRSGTGSTGELFF. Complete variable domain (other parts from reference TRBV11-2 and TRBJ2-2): EAGVAQSPRYKIIEKRQSVAFWCNPISGHATLYWYQQILGQGPKLLIQFQNNGVVDDSQLPKDRFSAERLKGVDSTLKIQPAKLEDSAVYLCASSLGRSGTGSTGELFFGEGSRLTVL.

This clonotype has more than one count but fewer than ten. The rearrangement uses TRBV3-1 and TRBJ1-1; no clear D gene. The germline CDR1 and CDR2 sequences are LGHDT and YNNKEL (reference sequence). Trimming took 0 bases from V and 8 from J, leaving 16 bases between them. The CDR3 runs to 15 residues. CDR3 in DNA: TGTGCCAGCAGCCAAGAATGGGGTAAACAAGGCGAAGCTTTCTTT. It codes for CASSQEWGKQGEAFF.

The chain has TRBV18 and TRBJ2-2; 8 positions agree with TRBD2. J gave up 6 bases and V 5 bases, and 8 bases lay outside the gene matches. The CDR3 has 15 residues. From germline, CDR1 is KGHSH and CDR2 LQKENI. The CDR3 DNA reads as TGTGCCAGCTCATCTAGCGGGCCTCTCGCCGGGGAGCTGTTTTTT. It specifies CASSSSGPLAGELFF.

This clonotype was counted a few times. CDR3 nucleotide sequence: TGTGCCAGCAGCCTGCGGACAGGGAGCGGAGCTTTCTTT. Amino acid sequence: CASSLRTGSGAFF. This chain uses TRBV12-3 or TRBV12-4 with TRBJ1-1; 8 positions match TRBD1. The CDR3 totals 13 residues. J gave up 10 bases and V 6 bases, and 10 bases lay outside the gene matches.

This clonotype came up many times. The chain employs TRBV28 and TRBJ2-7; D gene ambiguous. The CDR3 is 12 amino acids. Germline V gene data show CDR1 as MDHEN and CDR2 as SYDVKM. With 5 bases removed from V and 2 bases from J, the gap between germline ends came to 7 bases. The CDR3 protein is CASSREAYEQYF. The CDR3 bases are TGTGCCAGCAGTCGCGAAGCCTACGAGCAGTACTTC.

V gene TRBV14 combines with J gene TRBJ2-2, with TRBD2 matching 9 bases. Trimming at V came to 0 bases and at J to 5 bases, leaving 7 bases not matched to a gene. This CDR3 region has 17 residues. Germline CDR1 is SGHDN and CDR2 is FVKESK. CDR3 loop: CASSQEISGSRTGELFF. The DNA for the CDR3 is TGTGCCAGCAGCCAAGAAATTAGCGGGAGCCGAACCGGGGAGCTGTTTTTT. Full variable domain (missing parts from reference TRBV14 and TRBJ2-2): EAGVTQFPSHSVIEKGQTVTLRCDPISGHDNLYWYRRVMGKEIKFLLHFVKESKQDESGMPNNRFLAERTGGTYSTLKVQPAELEDSGVYFCASSQEISGSRTGELFFGEGSRLTVL.

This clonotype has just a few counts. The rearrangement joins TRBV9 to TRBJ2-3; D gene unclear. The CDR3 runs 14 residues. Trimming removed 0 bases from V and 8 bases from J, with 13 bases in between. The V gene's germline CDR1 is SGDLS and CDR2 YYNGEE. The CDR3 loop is CASSVDWMTGTQYF. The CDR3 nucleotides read TGTGCCAGCAGCGTAGACTGGATGACGGGTACGCAGTATTTT.

As DNA, the CDR3 is TGTGCCAGCAGTTTCCCGAACGTGGGAGATACGCAGTATTTT. This codes for CASSFPNVGDTQYF. The chain recombines TRBV6-2 or TRBV6-3 with TRBJ2-3; D ambiguous. This CDR3 is built from 14 residues. CDR1 is MNHEY, CDR2 SVGEGT, per germline. V was shortened by 4 bases and J by 5 bases, with 13 bases between the two germline ends.

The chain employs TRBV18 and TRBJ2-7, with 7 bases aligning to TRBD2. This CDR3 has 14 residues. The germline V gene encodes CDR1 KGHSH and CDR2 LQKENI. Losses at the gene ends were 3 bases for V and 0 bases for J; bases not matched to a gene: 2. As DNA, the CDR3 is TGTGCCAGCTCACCGGGGGGGAGCTCCTACGAGCAGTACGTC. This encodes CASSPGGSSYEQYV.

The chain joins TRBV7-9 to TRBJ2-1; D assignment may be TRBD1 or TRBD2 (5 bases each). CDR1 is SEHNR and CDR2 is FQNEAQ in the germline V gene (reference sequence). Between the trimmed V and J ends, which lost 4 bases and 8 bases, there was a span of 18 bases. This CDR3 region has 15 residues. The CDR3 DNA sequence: TGTGCCAGCAGCTGGGGCGGAGTTATCGGGGATGAGCAGTTCTTC. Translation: CASSWGGVIGDEQFF.

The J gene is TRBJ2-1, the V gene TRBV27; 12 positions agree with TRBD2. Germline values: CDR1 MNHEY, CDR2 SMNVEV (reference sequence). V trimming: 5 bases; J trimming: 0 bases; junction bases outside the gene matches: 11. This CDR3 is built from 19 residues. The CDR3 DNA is TGTGCCAGCAGTACATATCTAGCGGGAGGGCCCCGCTCCTACAATGAGCAGTTCTTC. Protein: CASSTYLAGGPRSYNEQFF.

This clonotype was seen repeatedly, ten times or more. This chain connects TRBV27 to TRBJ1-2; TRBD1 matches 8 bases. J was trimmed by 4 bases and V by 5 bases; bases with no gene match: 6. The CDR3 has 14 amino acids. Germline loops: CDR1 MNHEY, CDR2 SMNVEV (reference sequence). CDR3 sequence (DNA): TGTGCCAGCAGTCGGACAGGGCCTCTCTATGGCTACACCTTC. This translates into CASSRTGPLYGYTF.

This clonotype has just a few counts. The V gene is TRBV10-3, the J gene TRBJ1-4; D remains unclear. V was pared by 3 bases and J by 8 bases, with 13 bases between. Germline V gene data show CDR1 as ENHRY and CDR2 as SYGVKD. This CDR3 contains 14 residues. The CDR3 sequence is CAISDATEGEKLFF. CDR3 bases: TGTGCCATCAGTGACGCCACCGAAGGGGAAAAACTGTTTTTT.